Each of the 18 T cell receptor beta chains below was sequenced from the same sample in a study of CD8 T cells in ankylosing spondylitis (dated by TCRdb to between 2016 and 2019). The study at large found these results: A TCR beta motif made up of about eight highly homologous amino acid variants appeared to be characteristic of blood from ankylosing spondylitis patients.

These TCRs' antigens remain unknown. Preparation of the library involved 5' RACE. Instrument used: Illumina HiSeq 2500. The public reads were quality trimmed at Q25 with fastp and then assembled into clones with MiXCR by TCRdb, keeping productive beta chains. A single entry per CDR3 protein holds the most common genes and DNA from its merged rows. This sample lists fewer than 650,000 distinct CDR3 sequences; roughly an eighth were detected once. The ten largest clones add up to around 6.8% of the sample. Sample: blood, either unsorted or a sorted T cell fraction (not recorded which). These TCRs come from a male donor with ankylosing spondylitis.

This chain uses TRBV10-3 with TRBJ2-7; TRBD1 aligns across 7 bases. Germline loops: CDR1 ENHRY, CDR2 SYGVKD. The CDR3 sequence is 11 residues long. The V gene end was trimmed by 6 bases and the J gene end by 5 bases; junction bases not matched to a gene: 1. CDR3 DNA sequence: TGTGCCATCAGGGGGACAGACGAGCAGTACTTC. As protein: CAIRGTDEQYF.

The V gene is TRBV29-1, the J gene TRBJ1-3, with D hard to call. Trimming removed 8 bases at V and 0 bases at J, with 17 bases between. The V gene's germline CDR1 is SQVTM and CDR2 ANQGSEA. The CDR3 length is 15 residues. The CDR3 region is CSPPGGPISGNTIYF. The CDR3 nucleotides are TGCAGCCCCCCGGGTGGCCCTATCTCTGGAAACACCATATATTTT.

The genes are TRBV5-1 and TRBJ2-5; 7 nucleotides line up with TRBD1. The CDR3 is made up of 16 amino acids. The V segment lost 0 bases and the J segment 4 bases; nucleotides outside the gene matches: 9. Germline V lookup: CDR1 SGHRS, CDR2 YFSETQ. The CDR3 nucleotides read TGCGCCAGCAGCTTGGGACTCGGGACAGTAAGAGAGACCCAGTACTTC. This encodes CASSLGLGTVRETQYF.

This CDR3 is CATSVHGTDTQYF. CDR3 nucleotides: TGTGCCACCAGTGTCCACGGCACAGATACGCAGTATTTT. This rearrangement joins TRBV24-1 to TRBJ2-3; D call uncertain. The CDR3 extends over 13 amino acids. Germline V gene lookup returns CDR1 KGHDR and CDR2 SFDVKD. Trimming took 5 bases from V and 1 from J, leaving 6 bases between them.

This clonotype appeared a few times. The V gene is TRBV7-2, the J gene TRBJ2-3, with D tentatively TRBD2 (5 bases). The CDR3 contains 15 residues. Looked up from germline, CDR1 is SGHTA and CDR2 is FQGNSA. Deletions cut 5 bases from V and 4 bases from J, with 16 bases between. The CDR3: CASSPGLVFPDTQYF. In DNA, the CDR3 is TGTGCCAGCAGCCCAGGACTGGTGTTCCCAGATACGCAGTATTTT.

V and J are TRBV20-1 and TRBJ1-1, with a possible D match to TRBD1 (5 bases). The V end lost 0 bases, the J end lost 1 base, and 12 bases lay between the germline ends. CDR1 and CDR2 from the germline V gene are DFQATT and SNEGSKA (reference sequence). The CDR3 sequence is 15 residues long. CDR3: CSARDHGRGNTEAFF. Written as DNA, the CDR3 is TGCAGTGCTAGAGATCATGGGAGGGGGAACACTGAAGCTTTCTTT.

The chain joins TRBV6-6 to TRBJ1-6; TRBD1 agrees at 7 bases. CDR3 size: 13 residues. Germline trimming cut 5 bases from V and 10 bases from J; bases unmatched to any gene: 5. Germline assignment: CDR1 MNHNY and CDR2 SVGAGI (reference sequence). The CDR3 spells CASSPDRASPLHF. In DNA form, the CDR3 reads TGTGCCAGCAGTCCCGACAGGGCCTCACCCCTCCACTTT.

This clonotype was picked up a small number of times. CDR3 sequence reads: CASSQGNGLKNNEQFF. The CDR3 DNA is TGTGCCAGCAGCCAAGGGAACGGGTTGAAAAACAATGAGCAGTTCTTC. The chain has TRBV3-1 and TRBJ2-1; no firm D call. Germline assignment: CDR1 LGHDT and CDR2 YNNKEL (reference sequence). This CDR3 has 16 residues. Trimming pared 1 base from V and 5 bases from J, leaving 15 bases between.

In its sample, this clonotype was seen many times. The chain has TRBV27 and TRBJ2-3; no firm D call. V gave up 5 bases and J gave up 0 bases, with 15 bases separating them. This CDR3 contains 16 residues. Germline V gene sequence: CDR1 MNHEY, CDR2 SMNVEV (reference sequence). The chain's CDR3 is CASSPKLLLSTDTQYF. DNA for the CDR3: TGTGCCAGCAGTCCGAAGCTACTTCTGAGCACAGATACGCAGTATTTT.

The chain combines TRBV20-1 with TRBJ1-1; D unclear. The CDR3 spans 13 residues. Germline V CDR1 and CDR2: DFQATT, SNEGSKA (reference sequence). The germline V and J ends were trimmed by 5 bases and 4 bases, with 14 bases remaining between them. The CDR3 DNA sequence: TGCAGTGCTCTCTTGGGCAGCTTCACTGAAGCTTTCTTT. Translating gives CSALLGSFTEAFF.

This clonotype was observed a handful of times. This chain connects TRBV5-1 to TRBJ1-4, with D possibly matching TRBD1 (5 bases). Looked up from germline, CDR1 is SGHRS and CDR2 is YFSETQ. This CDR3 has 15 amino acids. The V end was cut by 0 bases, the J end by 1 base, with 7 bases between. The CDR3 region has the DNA TGCGCCAGCAGCTTGGCCAGGGAAACTAATGAAAAACTGTTTTTT. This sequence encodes CASSLARETNEKLFF.

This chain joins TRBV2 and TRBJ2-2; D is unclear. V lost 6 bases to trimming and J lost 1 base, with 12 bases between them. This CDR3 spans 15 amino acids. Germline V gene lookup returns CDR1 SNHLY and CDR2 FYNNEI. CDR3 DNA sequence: TGTGCCAGCAGCGCCATTACCGGGAACACCGGGGAGCTGTTTTTT. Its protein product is CASSAITGNTGELFF. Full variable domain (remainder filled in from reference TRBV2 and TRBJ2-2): EPEVTQTPSHQVTQMGQEVILRCVPISNHLYFYWYRQILGQKVEFLVSFYNNEISEKSEIFDDQFSVERPDGSNFTLKIRSTKLEDSAMYFCASSAITGNTGELFFGEGSRLTVL.

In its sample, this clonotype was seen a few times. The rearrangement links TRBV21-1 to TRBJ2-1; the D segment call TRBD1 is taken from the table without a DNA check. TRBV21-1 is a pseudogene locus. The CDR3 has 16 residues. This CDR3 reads CASSKRKDRGNNEQFF. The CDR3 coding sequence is TGTGCCAGCAGCAAAAGGAAGGACAGGGGGAACAATGAGCAGTTCTTC.

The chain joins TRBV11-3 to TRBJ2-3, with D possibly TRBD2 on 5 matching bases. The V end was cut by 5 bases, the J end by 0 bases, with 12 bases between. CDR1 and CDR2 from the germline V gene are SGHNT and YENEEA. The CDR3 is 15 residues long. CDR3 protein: CASSLDFSSTDTQYF. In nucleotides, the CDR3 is TGTGCCAGCAGCCTGGACTTTTCTAGCACAGATACGCAGTATTTT.

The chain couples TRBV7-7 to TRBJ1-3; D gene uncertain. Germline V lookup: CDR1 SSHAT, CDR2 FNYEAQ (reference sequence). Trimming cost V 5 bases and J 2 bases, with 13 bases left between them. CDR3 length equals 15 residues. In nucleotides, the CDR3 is TGTGCCAGCAGCAAAACCCTGGACCCTGGAAACACCATATATTTT. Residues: CASSKTLDPGNTIYF.

The CDR3 nucleotides read TGCGCCAGCAGCTTGCAGGGGAACGACGAGCAGTACTTC. Encoded protein: CASSLQGNDEQYF. This chain links TRBV5-1 with TRBJ2-7; D is possibly TRBD1 (6 bases). Between the trimmed V and J ends, which lost 1 base and 5 bases, there was a span of 10 bases. The CDR3 length is 13 residues. Germline CDR1 reads SGHRS; CDR2 reads YFSETQ. The full variable domain, in which reference TRBV5-1 and TRBJ2-7 provide the parts outside the CDR3, is KAGVTQTPRYLIKTRGQQVTLSCSPISGHRSVSWYQQTPGQGLQFLFEYFSETQRNKGNFPGRFSGRQFSNSRSEMNVSTLELGDSALYLCASSLQGNDEQYFGPGTRLTVT.

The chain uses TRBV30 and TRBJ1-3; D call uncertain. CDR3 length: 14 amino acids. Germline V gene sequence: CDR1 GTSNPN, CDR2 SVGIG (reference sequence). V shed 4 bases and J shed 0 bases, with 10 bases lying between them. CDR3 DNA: TGTGCCTGGACCCCCGGCCTCTCTGGAAACACCATATATTTT. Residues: CAWTPGLSGNTIYF.

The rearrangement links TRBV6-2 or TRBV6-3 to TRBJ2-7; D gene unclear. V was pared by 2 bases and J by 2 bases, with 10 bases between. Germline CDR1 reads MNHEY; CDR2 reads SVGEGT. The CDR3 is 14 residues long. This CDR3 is CASSYELWTYEQYV. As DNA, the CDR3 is TGTGCCAGCAGTTACGAGTTGTGGACCTACGAGCAGTACGTC.